One sample yielded the 22 T cell receptor beta chains listed below, sequenced in a study of identifying expanded T cells in peripheral blood. Generated by immunoSEQ multiplex PCR, the TCRdb table keeps only in-frame clones and is missing some. The repertoire includes approximately 97,000 clones, 88% of them detected once, and 13% to 15% sits in the top ten. The sequenced material came from blood. The receptors were sampled from a person between 18 and 75 years old in good health.

This chain links TRBV2 with TRBJ2-1, with D tentatively TRBD1 (6 bases). Germline CDR1 is SNHLY and CDR2 is FYNNEI. This CDR3 has 11 residues. V was shortened by 6 bases and J by 6 bases, with 6 bases between the two germline ends. CDR3 sequence: CASRGANEQFF. The CDR3 bases are TGTGCCAGCAGGGGGGCCAATGAGCAGTTCTTC.

This clone was detected once. The rearrangement uses TRBV4-3 and TRBJ1-6; D not certain. Per germline, CDR1 LGHNA and CDR2 YSLEER. Trimming stripped 2 bases from V and 7 bases from J, with 12 bases between. The CDR3 covers 15 residues. DNA for the CDR3: TGCGCCAGCAGCCAATCCCGGTGGGGAAATTCACCCCTCCACTTT. It codes for CASSQSRWGNSPLHF.

This chain uses TRBV5-1 with TRBJ1-2; the D gene is possibly TRBD1 (5 bases). This CDR3 spans 13 amino acids. With 1 base removed from V and 5 bases from J, the gap between germline ends came to 9 bases. CDR1 SGHRS and CDR2 YFSETQ come from the germline V gene. The CDR3: CASSLPGGYGYTF. In nucleotides, the CDR3 is TGCGCCAGCAGCTTGCCGGGGGGATATGGCTACACCTTC. The whole variable domain, remainder taken from reference TRBV5-1 and TRBJ1-2, is KAGVTQTPRYLIKTRGQQVTLSCSPISGHRSVSWYQQTPGQGLQFLFEYFSETQRNKGNFPGRFSGRQFSNSRSEMNVSTLELGDSALYLCASSLPGGYGYTFGSGTRLTVV.

The rearrangement uses TRBV6-1 and TRBJ1-1; D call uncertain. Germline V gene data show CDR1 as MNHNS and CDR2 as SASEGT. V lost 1 base and J 0 bases, leaving 9 bases between the germline ends. The CDR3 is 15 amino acids. CDR3 amino acids: CASSEGESMNTEAFF. The DNA for the CDR3 is TGTGCCAGCAGTGAAGGTGAGAGTATGAACACTGAAGCTTTCTTT.

The chain carries TRBV5-1 and TRBJ2-3; TRBD2 matches at 13 bases. From germline, CDR1 is SGHRS and CDR2 YFSETQ. The CDR3 sequence is 15 residues long. V was pared by 2 bases and J by 6 bases, with 3 bases of the junction left unmatched. CDR3 protein: CASSLGLAGVDTQYF. The DNA of the CDR3 is TGCGCCAGCAGCTTAGGACTAGCGGGAGTGGATACGCAGTATTTT.

This sequence joins TRBV5-4 and TRBJ2-2; D gene ambiguous. V lost 1 base and J lost 1, with 8 bases in between. CDR3 length equals 15 residues. From germline, CDR1 is SGHNT and CDR2 YYREEE (reference sequence). CDR3 residues: CASSLLGLNTGELFF. In DNA form, the CDR3 reads TGTGCCAGCAGCTTGTTAGGTTTGAACACCGGGGAGCTGTTTTTT.

The chain is built from TRBV27 and TRBJ2-7; the match to TRBD2 covers 16 bases. The trim removed 8 bases at V and 3 bases at J, leaving 4 bases unmatched. Germline loops: CDR1 MNHEY, CDR2 SMNVEV (reference sequence). The CDR3 has 15 residues. The CDR3 DNA follows: TGTGCCAGCTCGGGACTAGCGGGAGGGTACTACGAGCAGTACTTC. Its translation is CASSGLAGGYYEQYF.

The chain links TRBV7-9 to TRBJ1-2, with unresolved D. The germline gives CDR1 SEHNR, CDR2 FQNEAQ (reference sequence). Trimming pared 3 bases from V and 1 base from J, leaving 6 bases between. The CDR3 loop spans 13 amino acids. As DNA, the CDR3 is TGTGCCAGCAGCTTTGACGGTAACTATGGCTACACCTTC. Translating it yields CASSFDGNYGYTF.

The rearrangement links TRBV11-2 to TRBJ2-1; 10 nucleotides align to TRBD2. This CDR3 is built from 15 residues. V dropped 6 bases and J dropped 4; count of bases not matched to a gene: 6. Germline V gene sequence: CDR1 SGHAT, CDR2 FQNNGV. The CDR3 is CASRLAGARYNEQFF. CDR3 nucleotide sequence: TGTGCCAGCAGGCTAGCGGGAGCACGTTACAATGAGCAGTTCTTC.

This clone was seen only a few times. The CDR3 spells CATLDSMNTEAFF. CDR3 in DNA: TGTGCCACCTTGGACAGTATGAACACTGAAGCTTTCTTT. The rearrangement uses TRBV28 and TRBJ1-1, with D perhaps matching TRBD1 (6 bases). CDR1 MDHEN and CDR2 SYDVKM come from the germline V gene. The CDR3 covers 13 residues. The ends were cut back, 10 bases at V and 0 bases at J, with 12 bases in the middle.

This chain links TRBV19 with TRBJ1-1; D call uncertain. Looked up from germline, CDR1 is LNHDA and CDR2 is SQIVND (reference sequence). The CDR3 runs to 14 residues. Trimming took off 5 bases at V and 2 bases at J, with 12 bases between the two ends. As DNA, the CDR3 is TGTGCCAGTAGTTCCTTGGCGGGAAACACTGAAGCTTTCTTT. It is translated as CASSSLAGNTEAFF.

The rearrangement uses TRBV18 and TRBJ1-2; no firm D call. Trimming stripped 3 bases from V and 6 bases from J, with 8 bases between. CDR1 is KGHSH and CDR2 is LQKENI in the germline V gene. The CDR3 has 12 amino acids. The DNA of the CDR3 is TGTGCCAGCTCACCCGGGCGCCATGGCTACACCTTC. It is translated as CASSPGRHGYTF. The whole variable domain, filled in from reference TRBV18 and TRBJ1-2, reads NAGVMQNPRHLVRRRGQEARLRCSPMKGHSHVYWYRQLPEEGLKFMVYLQKENIIDESGMPKERFSAEFPKEGPSILRIQQVVRGDSAAYFCASSPGRHGYTFGSGTRLTVV.

V and J are TRBV5-1 and TRBJ2-1, with TRBD2 matching over 8 bases. The V gene end was trimmed by 2 bases and the J gene end by 6 bases; junction bases not matched to a gene: 13. This CDR3 has 17 amino acids. CDR1 is SGHRS and CDR2 is YFSETQ in the germline V gene. The CDR3 here is CASSFGRVSGRTNEQFF. CDR3 coding DNA: TGCGCCAGCAGCTTTGGGAGGGTAAGCGGGAGAACCAATGAGCAGTTCTTC.

This clone was found once. This chain uses TRBV2 with TRBJ2-3; tentative D call: TRBD2 (5 bases). This CDR3 has 15 amino acids. V lost 3 bases, J lost 1 base, and 11 bases lay in between. Germline-derived CDR1 and CDR2 are SNHLY and FYNNEI. This chain's CDR3 is CASSDGNRRTDTQYF. In nucleotides, the CDR3 is TGTGCCAGCAGTGACGGGAACCGACGCACAGATACGCAGTATTTT.

The genes are TRBV28 and TRBJ2-1; the match to TRBD2 covers 11 bases. The J segment lost 3 bases and the V segment lost 6 bases, leaving 4 bases of the junction unmatched. Germline assignment: CDR1 MDHEN and CDR2 SYDVKM. There are 15 residues in the CDR3. The CDR3 DNA follows: TGTGCCAGCAGGACCGGGACTAGCGGCTACAATGAGCAGTTCTTC. Translation gives CASRTGTSGYNEQFF. Full variable domain (missing parts from reference TRBV28 and TRBJ2-1): DVKVTQSSRYLVKRTGEKVFLECVQDMDHENMFWYRQDPGLGLRLIYFSYDVKMKEKGDIPEGYSVSREKKERFSLILESASTNQTSMYLCASRTGTSGYNEQFFGPGTRLTVL.

The chain uses TRBV5-6 and TRBJ2-3; D gene ambiguous. From germline, CDR1 is SGHDT and CDR2 YYEEEE. The CDR3 loop spans 12 amino acids. The germline V and J ends were trimmed by 3 bases and 7 bases, with 9 bases remaining between them. CDR3 DNA: TGTGCCAGCAGCTCGCAGAGGTATACGCAGTATTTT. Protein: CASSSQRYTQYF.

The genes are TRBV6-6 and TRBJ1-1; no clear D gene. This CDR3 spans 13 amino acids. Germline values: CDR1 MNHNY, CDR2 SVGAGI (reference sequence). V was shortened by 0 bases and J by 4 bases, with 6 bases between the two germline ends. This CDR3 is CASSYSGSTEAFF. In nucleotides, the CDR3 is TGTGCCAGCAGTTACTCGGGTAGCACTGAAGCTTTCTTT.

The V call is TRBV2, the J call TRBJ2-7; D may be TRBD2 (6 bases). In germline, CDR1 is SNHLY, CDR2 FYNNEI. V shed 7 bases and J shed 7 bases, with 20 bases lying between them. The CDR3 runs to 14 residues. The CDR3 sequence is CASTGGPGGREQYF. The DNA of the CDR3 is TGTGCCAGCACCGGAGGTCCAGGAGGGAGGGAGCAGTACTTC. Drawing the rest from reference TRBV2 and TRBJ2-7, the complete variable domain is EPEVTQTPSHQVTQMGQEVILRCVPISNHLYFYWYRQILGQKVEFLVSFYNNEISEKSEIFDDQFSVERPDGSNFTLKIRSTKLEDSAMYFCASTGGPGGREQYFGPGTRLTVT.

V and J are TRBV6-6 and TRBJ1-3; no clear D gene. V lost 6 bases, J lost 0 bases, and 6 bases lay in between. The CDR3 extends over 13 amino acids. CDR1 is MNHNY and CDR2 is SVGAGI in the germline V gene (reference sequence). The CDR3 sequence: CASSGSSGNTIYF. Written as DNA, the CDR3 is TGTGCCAGCAGCGGGAGCTCTGGAAACACCATATATTTT.

The chain combines TRBV28 with TRBJ1-4; 9 bases align to TRBD1. The V gene's germline CDR1 is MDHEN and CDR2 SYDVKM. J was trimmed by 5 bases and V by 5 bases; bases with no gene match: 9. The CDR3 covers 16 residues. CDR3 DNA: TGTGCCAGCAGTGCCCGTGCGGGACAGGGAAATGAAAAACTGTTTTTT. It encodes CASSARAGQGNEKLFF.

V and J are TRBV6-4 and TRBJ2-6; D is undetermined. Trimming removed 0 bases from V and 0 bases from J, with 3 bases in between. The CDR3 consists of 15 residues. Germline values: CDR1 MRHNA, CDR2 SNTAGT. For the CDR3, the DNA is TGTGCCAGCAGTGACTCCCCCTCTGGGGCCAACGTCCTGACTTTC. Translation: CASSDSPSGANVLTF.

This clone came up a few times. The genes are TRBV30 and TRBJ1-4, with a possible D match to TRBD1 (5 bases). Germline values: CDR1 GTSNPN, CDR2 SVGIG (reference sequence). The CDR3 is 14 residues long. V was cut by 4 bases and J by 4 bases, with 13 bases left in between. CDR3 residues: CAWTLGTGNEKLFF. The DNA for the CDR3 is TGTGCCTGGACCCTGGGGACTGGTAATGAAAAACTGTTTTTT.